This T cell receptor beta chain stems from a study of blood T cell repertoires in COVID-19. Looking at the study overall: The study drew acute and convalescent COVID-19 samples from the United States, Italy and Spain.

In germline, CDR1 is LNHDA, CDR2 SQIVND (reference sequence). This CDR3 has 16 residues. Trimming removed 5 bases from V and 4 bases from J; junction bases left unmatched: 7. This clone was seen only a few times. The assay was immunoSEQ multiplex PCR, and TCRdb's table has in-frame clones only and misses some. The table has about 190,000 clones, roughly 82% seen once. Sample: peripheral blood. The chain is built from TRBV19 and TRBJ2-2; TRBD1 matches 10 bases. The source is a woman under 40 with acute or convalescent COVID-19. The CDR3 DNA sequence: TGTGCCAGTAGTGCGAGACAGGGGGCGAGCACCGGGGAGCTGTTTTTT. Encoded protein: CASSARQGASTGELFF.